The 2 T cell receptor beta chains in this list originate from one sample, sequenced in a study of spatial heterogeneity in lung cancer. Study observations and caveats: The number of expanded tumor alpha and beta chains correlated with mutation number.

Their recognized antigens are unknown. One entry per CDR3 protein results from TCRdb running MiXCR on the 5' RACE reads. Among some 1,300 distinct CDR3 sequences listed, 15% to 18% were seen once. Indicated time point: sample taken at primary tumor resection. The source was lung tumor tissue, collected at surgery. The receptors originated from a male donor with early-stage non-small cell lung cancer.

This clonotype is medium-sized in the sample. Little can be read into the size of this beta chain, an off-target read in a library designed for alpha chains. The rearrangement links TRBV27 to TRBJ1-5; D remains ambiguous. The V gene's germline CDR1 is MNHEY and CDR2 SMNVEV (reference sequence). This CDR3 spans 16 amino acids. Between the trimmed V and J ends, which lost 6 bases and 1 base, there was a span of 16 bases. This CDR3 is CASSPYPGISNQPQHF. The CDR3 DNA sequence: TGTGCCAGCAGCCCCTACCCGGGTATAAGCAATCAGCCCCAGCATTTT.

In the case of this clonotype: This beta chain came through as a stray read in a library set up for alpha chains, and its size says little. V gene TRBV19 combines with J gene TRBJ1-1; 8 bases line up with TRBD1. The CDR3 runs 13 residues. The ends lost 10 bases at V and 0 bases at J; junction bases unmatched: 4. Per germline, CDR1 LNHDA and CDR2 SQIVND (reference sequence). The CDR3 loop is CATSGQVNTEAFF. CDR3 nucleotides: TGTGCCACCTCGGGACAGGTGAACACTGAAGCTTTCTTT.